These T cell receptor beta chains were read from a single sample in a study of cytomegalovirus exposure and HLA in healthy donors. Sequencing used immunoSEQ multiplex PCR; TCRdb keeps in-frame clones, though not all of them. The table has about 180,000 clones, just under 90% seen once. The sequenced sample was PBMCs. The source is a woman aged 25 to 39 in good health and CMV-seronegative. Both conserved end residues are part of each CDR3. The D gene is left open where the match is weak. Clone size is given for some rows only: seen once, a few or many times, or a class if the clone is expanded.

J,D,length,size,V,CDR3,DNA
TRBJ1-2,-,14,-,TRBV19,CASGSPGLDYGYTF,TGTGCCAGTGGGTCTCCCGGCCTAGACTATGGCTACACCTTC
TRBJ1-6,-,15,-,TRBV27,CASSLWGAYNSPLHF,TGTGCCAGCAGTTTGTGGGGGGCCTATAATTCACCCCTCCACTTT
TRBJ1-4,-,15,-,TRBV7-6,CASSQGWGNNEKLFF,TGTGCCAGCAGCCAGGGGTGGGGGAATAATGAAAAACTGTTTTTT
TRBJ2-1,TRBD2,15,-,TRBV19,CASSIGRGVYNEQFF,TGTGCCAGTAGTATTGGGCGGGGGGTCTACAATGAGCAGTTCTTC
TRBJ2-4,TRBD1,14,-,TRBV7-8,CASSLWDREHIQYF,TGTGCCAGCAGCCTCTGGGACAGGGAGCACATTCAGTACTTC
TRBJ2-3,-,16,once,TRBV7-2,CASSARTGLRTDTQYF,TGTGCCAGCAGCGCGAGAACAGGGCTACGCACAGATACGCAGTATTTT
TRBJ2-7,-,13,few,TRBV11-2,CASRLGPSYEQYF,TGTGCCAGCAGGCTTGGGCCCAGCTACGAGCAGTACTTC
TRBJ2-4,TRBD1,15,-,TRBV4-1,CASSHSDRGKNIQYF,TGCGCCAGCAGCCACTCGGACAGGGGCAAAAACATTCAGTACTTC
TRBJ2-1,TRBD2,15,-,TRBV11-2,CASSLGGGPYNEQFF,TGTGCCAGCAGCTTAGGCGGGGGGCCGTACAATGAGCAGTTCTTC
TRBJ1-6,-,15,-,TRBV4-3,CASSQVDSPNSPLHF,TGCGCCAGCAGCCAAGTAGACTCCCCCAATTCACCCCTCCACTTT
TRBJ2-5,-,16,-,TRBV7-8,CASSPNGGDYQETQYF,TGTGCCAGCAGCCCAAACGGAGGGGATTACCAAGAGACCCAGTACTTC
TRBJ2-7,TRBD1,16,-,TRBV5-4,CASSEETGSRSYEQYF,TGTGCCAGCAGCGAAGAGACAGGGTCAAGATCATACGAGCAGTACTTC
TRBJ1-5,TRBD1,15,-,TRBV9,CASSPGQGANQPQHF,TGTGCCAGCAGCCCGGGACAGGGGGCAAATCAGCCCCAGCATTTT
TRBJ2-5,TRBD1,16,-,TRBV5-1,CASSHDRVIGQETQYF,TGCGCCAGCAGCCACGACAGGGTTATAGGTCAAGAGACCCAGTACTTC
TRBJ1-2,-,13,-,TRBV5-6,CASSLDNNYGYTF,TGTGCCAGCAGCTTGGACAACAACTATGGCTACACCTTC
TRBJ1-1,-,15,-,TRBV18,CASSPKGLGNTEAFF,TGTGCCAGCTCACCAAAGGGGTTGGGGAACACTGAAGCTTTCTTT
TRBJ1-2,TRBD1,15,-,TRBV13,CASSLRTGKNYGYTF,TGTGCCAGCAGCTTGAGGACAGGGAAAAACTATGGCTACACCTTC
TRBJ2-1,-,14,-,TRBV7-2,CASSFGLAYNEQFF,TGTGCCAGCAGCTTCGGCCTAGCCTACAATGAGCAGTTCTTC
TRBJ1-1,-,13,-,TRBV19,CASSTGGNTEAFF,TGTGCCAGTAGTACCGGAGGGAACACTGAAGCTTTCTTT
TRBJ2-2,-,16,-,TRBV4-3,CASSQEAPANTGELFF,TGCGCCAGCAGCCAAGAAGCCCCGGCGAACACCGGGGAGCTGTTTTTT
TRBJ2-7,-,13,-,TRBV6-1,CASSEGSYYEQYF,TGTGCCAGCAGTGAAGGGAGCTACTACGAGCAGTACTTC
TRBJ2-2,-,14,-,TRBV5-1,CASSSGLWEGELFF,TGCGCCAGCAGCAGTGGACTCTGGGAGGGGGAGCTGTTTTTT
TRBJ2-7,-,12,few,TRBV7-9,CASSLARNEQYF,TGTGCCAGCAGCTTAGCGAGGAACGAGCAGTACTTC
TRBJ2-7,TRBD2,17,-,TRBV5-1,CASSLGGLAGSSYEQYF,TGCGCCAGCAGCTTGGGGGGACTAGCGGGGAGCTCCTACGAGCAGTACTTC
TRBJ1-1,-,13,-,TRBV6-1,CASSVQGNTEAFF,TGTGCCAGCAGTGTTCAGGGGAACACTGAAGCTTTCTTT
TRBJ2-2,TRBD1,16,-,TRBV6-6,CASSPGQGTITGELFF,TGTGCCAGCAGTCCTGGACAGGGGACGATCACCGGGGAGCTGTTTTTT
TRBJ1-2,-,14,-,TRBV6-5,CASSYSTANYGYTF,TGTGCCAGCAGTTACTCAACAGCTAACTATGGCTACACCTTC
TRBJ1-5,-,13,-,TRBV7-9,CASSPGGNQPQHF,TGTGCCAGCAGCCCCGGGGGCAATCAGCCCCAGCATTTT
TRBJ2-7,TRBD1,14,-,TRBV4-1,CASKASGQGNEQYF,TGCGCCAGCAAGGCGTCGGGACAGGGCAACGAGCAGTACTTC
TRBJ2-6,TRBD1,16,-,TRBV5-4,CASSLVRTGRLNVLTF,TGTGCCAGCAGCTTGGTCCGGACAGGACGCCTCAACGTCCTGACTTTC
TRBJ2-7,TRBD1,16,-,TRBV18,CASSSRQGAGIYEQYF,TGTGCCAGCTCATCTCGACAGGGGGCAGGTATCTACGAGCAGTACTTC
TRBJ1-5,-,17,-,TRBV19,CASSMAEGWFTNQPQHF,TGTGCCAGTAGTATGGCGGAGGGTTGGTTCACCAATCAGCCCCAGCATTTT
TRBJ1-1,-,16,-,TRBV19,CASSATGRIENTEAFF,TGTGCCAGTAGTGCCACAGGGAGAATAGAGAACACTGAAGCTTTCTTT
TRBJ2-2,TRBD1,19,-,TRBV6-7,CASSYSRLVRDRVSGELFF,TGTGCCAGCAGTTACTCGAGACTGGTCCGGGACAGGGTATCCGGGGAGCTGTTTTTT
TRBJ1-4,-,14,-,TRBV29-1,CSALEDFTNEKLFF,TGCAGCGCCTTGGAGGATTTTACTAATGAAAAACTGTTTTTT
TRBJ2-1,TRBD2,15,-,TRBV5-4,CASSVSGDFYNEQFF,TGTGCCAGCAGCGTCAGCGGGGACTTCTACAATGAGCAGTTCTTC
TRBJ1-6,TRBD1,17,many,TRBV27,CASSLEGADLYNSPLHF,TGTGCCAGCAGTTTAGAGGGGGCCGACCTCTATAATTCACCCCTCCACTTT
TRBJ2-7,-,15,-,TRBV10-3,CAISESGDTAYEQYF,TGTGCCATCAGTGAGTCAGGGGACACCGCCTACGAGCAGTACTTC
TRBJ1-6,-,14,-,TRBV2,CASTVRGSASPLHF,TGTGCCAGCACAGTACGAGGGTCAGCTTCACCCCTCCACTTT
TRBJ2-1,-,12,-,TRBV25-1,CASSRLLDEQFF,TGTGCCAGCAGTCGACTCCTCGATGAGCAGTTCTTC
TRBJ1-1,-,15,-,TRBV4-1,CASSQLGRVNTEAFF,TGCGCCAGCAGCCAGCTAGGGAGGGTGAACACTGAAGCTTTCTTT
TRBJ2-3,TRBD1,16,-,TRBV4-2,CASSQIGQVGSDTQYF,TGTGCCAGCAGCCAGATAGGACAGGTGGGTTCAGATACGCAGTATTTT
TRBJ1-1,TRBD1,17,-,TRBV19,CASSIVWRDRMNTEAFF,TGTGCCAGTAGTATCGTGTGGAGGGACAGAATGAACACTGAAGCTTTCTTT
TRBJ1-2,-,15,-,TRBV27,CASSLSGGANYGYTF,TGTGCCAGCAGTTTATCGGGGGGAGCTAACTATGGCTACACCTTC
TRBJ1-5,-,14,-,TRBV18,CASSRQVQFQPQHF,TGTGCCAGCTCACGACAGGTTCAATTTCAGCCCCAGCATTTT
TRBJ2-7,TRBD1,13,-,TRBV27,CASSLGTGGEQYF,TGTGCCAGCAGTCTCGGGACAGGGGGCGAGCAGTACTTC
TRBJ2-1,-,14,-,TRBV5-1,CASSQRGATDEQFF,TGCGCCAGCAGCCAACGGGGGGCCACGGATGAGCAGTTCTTC
TRBJ2-1,TRBD1,16,once,TRBV18,CASSPLTGGFYNEQFF,TGTGCCAGCTCACCGTTGACAGGGGGATTCTACAATGAGCAGTTCTTC
TRBJ2-2,-,10,few,TRBV29-1,CSVRAGELFF,TGCAGCGTGCGGGCCGGGGAGCTGTTTTTT
TRBJ1-2,TRBD1,14,-,TRBV4-1,CASSQAGTGPRGTF,TGCGCCAGCAGCCAAGCCGGGACAGGGCCCCGGGGCACCTTC
TRBJ2-7,-,12,few,TRBV6-5,CASSRGGYEQYF,TGTGCCAGCAGCCGAGGGGGCTACGAGCAGTACTTC
TRBJ1-1,TRBD1,17,once,TRBV25-1,CASSRRGQGANSLEAFF,TGTGCCAGCAGTAGAAGAGGACAGGGGGCGAATTCCCTTGAAGCTTTCTTT
TRBJ2-7,-,13,-,TRBV9,CASSVAAAGEQYF,TGTGCCAGCAGCGTAGCGGCTGCCGGGGAGCAGTACTTC
TRBJ2-7,-,15,-,TRBV6-5,CASSYRTGSPYEQYF,TGTGCCAGCAGTTACAGAACAGGGTCCCCCTACGAGCAGTACTTC
TRBJ1-2,-,15,-,TRBV14,CASSQERDSLDGYTF,TGTGCCAGCAGCCAAGAAAGAGACAGTTTGGATGGCTACACCTTC
TRBJ1-5,TRBD1,14,-,TRBV14,CASSHRTGDQPQHF,TGTGCCAGCAGCCACCGGACAGGGGATCAGCCCCAGCATTTT
TRBJ1-5,-,13,-,TRBV7-2,CASSSKAIQPQHF,TGTGCCAGCAGCTCCAAAGCCATTCAGCCCCAGCATTTT
TRBJ1-6,TRBD1,14,-,TRBV7-2,CASSLGQGFRPLHF,TGTGCCAGCAGCTTAGGACAGGGTTTTCGACCCCTCCACTTT
TRBJ2-5,TRBD2,13,once,TRBV10-3,CATGLAGQETQYF,TGTGCCACGGGACTAGCGGGGCAAGAGACCCAGTACTTC